This passage covers 32 T cell receptor beta chains from one sample sequenced in a study of read filtering for tumor transcriptome and immune sequencing. Molecular barcoded adaptors covering alpha/delta and beta/gamma chains were used on roughly 400 ng RNA. TCRdb fed the reads into MiXCR, producing one record per CDR3 protein. This sample has 40,000 or so distinct CDR3 sequences, with roughly 13% found just once. The material sequenced was a population of CD138-negative cells sorted from bone marrow. Receptor source: a donor at least 40 years old with multiple myeloma.

Notes on this clonotype: At one end, the junction sequence differs from germline, possibly due to a read error. The chain has TRBV2 and TRBJ2-1; 9 positions match TRBD2. CDR3 length: 14 residues. In germline, CDR1 is SNHLY, CDR2 FYNNEI. This CDR3 reads CASSVSGRCNEQFF. The CDR3 DNA sequence: TGTGCCAGTAGTGTTAGCGGGAGATGCAATGAGCAGTTCTTC. Full variable domain (rest looked up from reference TRBV2 and TRBJ2-1): EPEVTQTPSHQVTQMGQEVILRCVPISNHLYFYWYRQILGQKVEFLVSFYNNEISEKSEIFDDQFSVERPDGSNFTLKIRSTKLEDSAMYFCASSVSGRCNEQFFGPGTRLTVL.

This clonotype was counted only a few times. Given a much more abundant clone one base away, this may be a read error. This is likely a read error, given that the CDR3 carries no conserved phenylalanine or tryptophan at its end. CDR3 amino acids: CASSVRGSYTDTQYC. The DNA of the CDR3 is TGTGCCAGCAGCGTAAGGGGGAGTTATACAGATACGCAGTATTGT. This chain uses TRBV9 with TRBJ2-3; TRBD1 might be the D (6 bases). Trimming stripped 1 base from V and 3 bases from J, with 12 bases between. The CDR3 spans 15 residues. Germline V gene sequence: CDR1 SGDLS, CDR2 YYNGEE.

The CDR3 DNA sequence: TGTGCCAGCAGTTCGGAAGGGATATCTACGAGGCAGTACTTC. Translation gives CASSSEGISTRQYF. The chain recombines TRBV27 with TRBJ2-7; no definite D call. This CDR3 has 14 amino acids. V was clipped by 4 bases and J by 9 bases, with 19 bases between them. CDR1 is MNHEY and CDR2 is SMNVEV in the germline V gene (reference sequence).

This clonotype was recorded at least ten times. The CDR3 nucleotides are TGTGCCTGGAGTGTATCGGGGAATCAGCCCCAGCATTTT. Its translation is CAWSVSGNQPQHF. The chain carries TRBV30 and TRBJ1-5; D is unclear. Germline values: CDR1 GTSNPN, CDR2 SVGIG (reference sequence). V lost 0 bases and J lost 4, with 7 bases in between. The CDR3 runs 13 residues. Full variable domain (remainder filled in from reference TRBV30 and TRBJ1-5): SQTIHQWPATLVQPVGSPLSLECTVEGTSNPNLYWYRQAAGRGLQLLFYSVGIGQISSEVPQNLSASRPQDRQFILSSKKLLLSDSGFYLCAWSVSGNQPQHFGDGTRLSIL.

A remark on this clonotype: A much larger clonotype is one base distant, so this may be a read error. The J gene is TRBJ2-1, the V gene TRBV2, with TRBD2 matching over 9 bases. Germline trimming cut 1 base from V and 8 bases from J; bases unmatched to any gene: 15. The CDR3 is 18 amino acids. The germline CDR1 and CDR2 sequences are SNHLY and FYNNEI. The CDR3 sequence: CASSEGGIAGELEHEQFF. The CDR3 DNA follows: TGTGCCAGCAGTGAAGGAGGAATAGCGGGAGAATTAGAGCATGAGCAGTTCTTC. Based on the CDR3 plus reference TRBV2 and TRBJ2-1, the full variable domain is EPEVTQTPSHQVTQMGQEVILRCVPISNHLYFYWYRQILGQKVEFLVSFYNNEISEKSEIFDDQFSVERPDGSNFTLKIRSTKLEDSAMYFCASSEGGIAGELEHEQFFGPGTRLTVL.

This clonotype was observed many times. V usage is TRBV5-1 and J usage is TRBJ1-3; D gene ambiguous. The V and J ends lost 4 bases and 3 bases respectively, with 8 bases between them. The V gene's germline CDR1 is SGHRS and CDR2 YFSETQ. This CDR3 is 13 amino acids long. The CDR3 sequence is CASSLQVGNTIYF. DNA for the CDR3: TGCGCCAGCAGCCTCCAGGTTGGAAACACCATATATTTT.

This clonotype was observed at least ten times. The chain joins TRBV7-2 to TRBJ2-7; 9 bases are shared with TRBD2. J lost 3 bases, V lost 4 bases, and 13 bases had no gene match. The CDR3 sequence is 17 residues long. Per the germline V gene, CDR1 is SGHTA and CDR2 is FQGNSA. The CDR3 loop is CASSSKPPSGNYYEQYF. Here the CDR3 DNA reads TGTGCCAGCAGCTCAAAACCACCTAGCGGGAATTACTACGAGCAGTACTTC.

This clonotype was seen many times. The chain recombines TRBV19 with TRBJ1-5, with D perhaps TRBD1 (6 bases). Germline V gives CDR1 LNHDA, CDR2 SQIVND (reference sequence). Trimming stripped 5 bases from V and 3 bases from J, with 11 bases between. The CDR3 is 14 residues long. The CDR3 sequence is CASSVDRFNQPQHF. The DNA of the CDR3 is TGTGCCAGTAGTGTGGACAGATTCAATCAGCCCCAGCATTTT. The full variable domain, with the rest looked up from reference TRBV19 and TRBJ1-5, is DGGITQSPKYLFRKEGQNVTLSCEQNLNHDAMYWYRQDPGQGLRLIYYSQIVNDFQKGDIAEGYSVSREKKESFPLTVTSAQKNPTAFYLCASSVDRFNQPQHFGDGTRLSIL.

Notes on this clonotype: This may be a read error: a much more frequent sequence differs by one nucleotide. This chain links TRBV24-1 with TRBJ2-3; TRBD1 or TRBD2 may be the D gene (6 bases each). Germline assignment: CDR1 KGHDR and CDR2 SFDVKD. This CDR3 has 15 residues. The CDR3 protein is CAASDLRGGTDTQYF. The CDR3 DNA reads TGTGCCGCCAGTGATTTAAGGGGGGGCACAGATACGCAGTATTTT.

A remark on this clonotype: It may be a read error: a sequence one base away is much more abundant. The chain recombines TRBV6-5 with TRBJ2-7, with TRBD2 matching over 11 bases. The V gene end was trimmed by 5 bases and the J gene end by 12 bases; junction bases not matched to a gene: 18. Germline V gives CDR1 MNHEY, CDR2 SVGAGI. The CDR3 contains 16 residues. The CDR3 DNA reads as TGTGCCAGCAGTCCCCGAACTAGCGGGAGTCGATTCCGGTGGTACTTC. This sequence encodes CASSPRTSGSRFRWYF.

This clonotype appeared many times. The chain carries TRBV30 and TRBJ2-5; the D is unclear. Germline CDR1 and CDR2: GTSNPN and SVGIG (reference sequence). The CDR3 sequence is 13 residues long. Trimming left V 4 bases short and J 1 base short, with 10 bases between. The CDR3 region has the DNA TGTGCCTGGACGCCCGGCAGCCAAGAGACCCAGTACTTC. Translation: CAWTPGSQETQYF.

In its sample, this clonotype was seen many times. The chain has TRBV10-3 and TRBJ1-1; D is possibly TRBD1 (5 bases). The V end was cut by 6 bases, the J end by 6 bases, with 20 bases between. The V gene's germline CDR1 is ENHRY and CDR2 SYGVKD. The CDR3 is made up of 15 amino acids. DNA for the CDR3: TGTGCCATCAGGGAGAAACAGGAGAAAGGGTCTGAAGCTTTCTTT. Encoded protein: CAIREKQEKGSEAFF.

The sample holds many counts of this clonotype. Being one base from a much bigger clone, this may be a read error. The chain combines TRBV11-2 with TRBJ2-1; D perhaps matches TRBD2 (10 bases). The CDR3 contains 19 residues. Trimming took off 4 bases at V and 7 bases at J, with 29 bases between the two ends. CDR1 is SGHAT, CDR2 FQNNGV, per germline. The CDR3 loop is CASSSRQGDLSGRRNEQFF. DNA for the CDR3: TGTGCCAGCAGCTCCAGACAGGGGGACCTTAGCGGGAGGAGAAATGAGCAGTTCTTC.

In this sample, this clonotype turned up many times. The chain recombines TRBV11-3 with TRBJ2-2, with 13 bases lining up with TRBD2. Trimming at V came to 4 bases and at J to 5 bases, leaving 4 bases not matched to a gene. From germline, CDR1 is SGHNT and CDR2 YENEEA. This CDR3 has 16 residues. The CDR3 nucleotides read TGTGCCAGCAGCTCGGGACTAGCGGGACGAACCGGGGAGCTGTTTTTT. Translated: CASSSGLAGRTGELFF.

Worth noting for this clonotype: Since a far larger clone is one base different, this is likely a read error. The V and J genes are TRBV5-1 and TRBJ2-1; D gene unclear. The CDR3 is 13 amino acids. The V gene lost 0 bases and the J gene lost 10 bases, with 11 bases spanning the gap. Germline V CDR1 and CDR2: SGHRS, YFSETQ. The CDR3 loop is CASSLDGPYEQFF. CDR3 in DNA: TGCGCCAGCAGCTTGGACGGGCCCTACGAGCAGTTCTTC. Full variable domain (remainder filled in from reference TRBV5-1 and TRBJ2-1): KAGVTQTPRYLIKTRGQQVTLSCSPISGHRSVSWYQQTPGQGLQFLFEYFSETQRNKGNFPGRFSGRQFSNSRSEMNVSTLELGDSALYLCASSLDGPYEQFFGPGTRLTVL.

The J gene is TRBJ2-1, the V gene TRBV2, with D possibly being TRBD2 (5 bases). The germline V gene encodes CDR1 SNHLY and CDR2 FYNNEI. V shed 4 bases and J shed 10 bases, with 11 bases lying between them. The CDR3 contains 12 residues. CDR3: CASSGVEGEQFF. The CDR3 region has the DNA TGTGCCAGCAGTGGAGTCGAGGGAGAGCAGTTCTTC.

The chain uses TRBV4-3 and TRBJ2-5, with a tentative D call TRBD2 (6 bases). Germline-derived CDR1 and CDR2 are LGHNA and YSLEER. This CDR3 has 15 amino acids. Trimming took off 0 bases at V and 4 bases at J, with 12 bases between the two ends. CDR3 sequence: CASSQDGTQRETQYF. DNA of the CDR3: TGCGCCAGCAGCCAAGATGGGACTCAGAGAGAGACCCAGTACTTC.

This clonotype has a count of ten or more. V and J are TRBV7-2 and TRBJ2-7; D is perhaps TRBD1 or TRBD2 (6 bases each). Trimming left V 5 bases short and J 3 bases short, with 14 bases between. Per the germline V gene, CDR1 is SGHTA and CDR2 is FQGNSA. The CDR3 has 14 residues. The CDR3 region has the DNA TGTGCCAGCAGCCCCGGGGGCGAGATCTACGAGCAGTACTTC. It translates to CASSPGGEIYEQYF.

The rearrangement joins TRBV28 to TRBJ2-3; D perhaps matches TRBD1 (8 bases). This CDR3 region has 15 residues. Between the trimmed V and J ends, which lost 3 bases and 9 bases, there was a span of 19 bases. Germline V CDR1 and CDR2: MDHEN, SYDVKM. The CDR3 here is CASSFRGQGGKTQYF. The CDR3 DNA reads TGTGCCAGCAGTTTCCGAGGACAGGGAGGGAAGACGCAGTATTTT. Supplemented by reference TRBV28 and TRBJ2-3, the full variable domain reads DVKVTQSSRYLVKRTGEKVFLECVQDMDHENMFWYRQDPGLGLRLIYFSYDVKMKEKGDIPEGYSVSREKKERFSLILESASTNQTSMYLCASSFRGQGGKTQYFGPGTRLTVL.

On this clonotype itself: Being one base from a much bigger clone, this may be a read error. This likely comes from a read error, as the CDR3 has no conserved phenylalanine or tryptophan at its end. The limits of the CDR3 on the DNA are not certain, so only TCRdb's listed CDR3 is given. This chain uses TRBV21-1 with TRBJ2-7; the D segment call TRBD1 is taken from the table without a DNA check. TRBV21-1 is tagged as a pseudogene. Counting both end residues, the CDR3 totals 12 amino acids. The CDR3 loop reads CASSIPGHEQYS.

This clonotype was seen at least ten times. The V gene is TRBV20-1, the J gene TRBJ2-5, with D hard to call. The CDR3 is 14 residues long. Germline loops: CDR1 DFQATT, CDR2 SNEGSKA (reference sequence). Trimming took off 1 base at V and 2 bases at J, with 11 bases between the two ends. CDR3 nucleotides: TGCAGTGCTAGAGTACCCTACGGGCAAGAGACCCAGTACTTC. It translates to CSARVPYGQETQYF.

Ten or more counts support this clonotype. The chain links TRBV5-4 to TRBJ1-4; 10 bases fit TRBD1. CDR1 and CDR2 from the germline V gene are SGHNT and YYREEE (reference sequence). V was clipped by 7 bases and J by 8 bases; unmatched bases: 8. There are 14 residues in the CDR3. CDR3 bases: TGTGCCAGCTCGACAGGGGGCGGAGGGGAAAAACTGTTTTTT. This translates into CASSTGGGGEKLFF. The full variable domain, its missing parts supplied by reference TRBV5-4 and TRBJ1-4, is ETGVTQSPTHLIKTRGQQVTLRCSSQSGHNTVSWYQQALGQGPQFIFQYYREEENGRGNFPPRFSGLQFPNYSSELNVNALELDDSALYLCASSTGGGGEKLFFGSGTQLSVL.

To note about this clonotype: A far bigger clonotype differs at one base, so this is likely a read error. This is likely a read error, given that the CDR3 carries no conserved phenylalanine or tryptophan at its end. The CDR3 protein is CASSQDKASGFRHYEQYL. The CDR3 DNA sequence: TGTGCCAGCAGCCAAGATAAGGCTAGCGGGTTTCGTCACTACGAGCAGTACCTC. V usage is TRBV4-3 and J usage is TRBJ2-7; 8 positions match TRBD2. The CDR3 contains 18 residues. The germline CDR1 and CDR2 sequences are LGHNA and YSLEER.

This clonotype was seen at least ten times. For the CDR3, the DNA is TGTGCCAGCAGCTCCCCTCCGACCGGGGCTTTCTTT. It encodes CASSSPPTGAFF. V is TRBV6-2 or TRBV6-3 and J is TRBJ1-1; D not resolved. CDR3 length equals 12 residues. Trimming cost V 6 bases and J 11 bases, with 16 bases left between them. Germline assignment: CDR1 MNHEY and CDR2 SVGEGT.

This clonotype was recorded many times. The chain is built from TRBV4-1 and TRBJ1-2; 8 bases match TRBD1. The CDR3 is 14 amino acids. Germline V CDR1 and CDR2: MGHRA, YSYEKL. V lost 3 bases and J lost 6; bases outside the gene matches: 6. CDR3 nucleotide sequence: TGCGCCAGCAGCCAGCTGACAGGGGACCATGGCTACACCTTC. Encoded protein: CASSQLTGDHGYTF.

This clonotype has at least ten counts. The chain links TRBV7-9 to TRBJ2-1; TRBD2 matches at 9 bases. With V trimmed by 1 base and J by 7 bases, 14 bases remained unmatched. Germline V gene data show CDR1 as SEHNR and CDR2 as FQNEAQ (reference sequence). The CDR3 is 18 residues long. CDR3 sequence (DNA): TGTGCCAGCAGCTTAGAAGGTGGGGGCCTAGCGGGGCGGAATGAGCAGTTCTTC. It codes for CASSLEGGGLAGRNEQFF.

This clonotype came up many times. The chain carries TRBV29-1 and TRBJ2-2; D may match TRBD1 or TRBD2 (5 bases each). Germline-derived CDR1 and CDR2 are SQVTM and ANQGSEA. The CDR3 spans 14 residues. Trimming removed 4 bases at V and 7 bases at J, with 16 bases between. CDR3: CSVGGTILGGELFF. The CDR3, as DNA: TGCAGCGTTGGAGGGACGATACTGGGCGGGGAGCTGTTTTTT.

This clonotype has at least ten counts. The chain couples TRBV29-1 to TRBJ1-4; D uncertain. The CDR3 totals 12 residues. V dropped 3 bases and J dropped 8 bases, with 10 bases sitting between them. Germline CDR1 SQVTM, CDR2 ANQGSEA. CDR3 loop: CSVEPPGEKLFF. Written as DNA, the CDR3 is TGCAGCGTTGAGCCGCCCGGGGAAAAACTGTTTTTT.

Regarding this clonotype: This clone may be a read error of a much larger clone one base away. This rearrangement joins TRBV3-1 to TRBJ1-5; D ambiguous. The CDR3 is made up of 14 amino acids. Germline assignment: CDR1 LGHDT and CDR2 YNNKEL (reference sequence). For the CDR3, the DNA is TGTGCCAGCAGCCAAGATCCGGGAACCCAGCCCCGGCATTTT. Amino acids: CASSQDPGTQPRHF.

This clonotype was counted ten times or more. The chain is built from TRBV20-1 and TRBJ2-1; D not resolved. Per germline, CDR1 DFQATT and CDR2 SNEGSKA (reference sequence). This CDR3 has 12 residues. Trimming pared 6 bases from V and 6 bases from J, leaving 12 bases between. The DNA for the CDR3 is TGCAGTGCCAGACCTACCATCAATGAGCAGTTCTTC. This translates into CSARPTINEQFF.

This clonotype was observed many times. V and J are TRBV28 and TRBJ2-7; TRBD1 is a possible D gene (5 bases). V was shortened by 0 bases and J by 0 bases, with 12 bases between the two germline ends. This CDR3 has 16 residues. The germline CDR1 and CDR2 sequences are MDHEN and SYDVKM. CDR3 sequence reads: CASSLWTAARSYEQYF. The CDR3 bases are TGTGCCAGCAGTTTATGGACAGCCGCCCGCTCCTACGAGCAGTACTTC.

This clonotype was seen repeatedly, ten times or more. This sequence joins TRBV29-1 and TRBJ1-1; D perhaps matches TRBD1 (5 bases). This CDR3 is 9 amino acids long. The germline V gene encodes CDR1 SQVTM and CDR2 ANQGSEA. Trimming left V 3 bases short and J 11 bases short, with 7 bases between. CDR3 in DNA: TGCAGCGTTGACGGGGGGGCTTTCTTT. Amino acid sequence: CSVDGGAFF. Drawing the rest from reference TRBV29-1 and TRBJ1-1, the complete variable domain is SAVISQKPSRDICQRGTSLTIQCQVDSQVTMMFWYRQQPGQSLTLIATANQGSEATYESGFVIDKFPISRPNLTFSTLTVSNMSPEDSSIYLCSVDGGAFFGQGTRLTVV.